Listed below are T cell receptor beta chains from one sample, sequenced in a study of cytomegalovirus exposure and HLA in healthy donors. Method: immunoSEQ multiplex PCR; TCRdb's copy keeps in-frame clones and lacks some. The data contain 150,000 to 200,000 clones, 60% to 80% of them singletons. Specimen: PBMCs. The receptors derive from a woman in her forties in good health and CMV-seropositive. Both conserved end residues are trimmed from each CDR3.

TRBV7-2	TRBJ1-4	ASSLGASYEKLF
TRBV2	TRBJ1-1	ASRSEADTEAF
TRBV4-1	TRBJ2-7	ASSQADTSGSAYEQY
TRBV7-3	TRBJ2-5	ASSLTSGNRETQY
TRBV7-8	TRBJ2-7	ASSSGGGGFYEQY
TRBV30	TRBJ1-5	AWSPGDNQPQH
TRBV19	TRBJ1-4	ASRITGTGTEKLF
TRBV6-1	TRBJ1-6	ASSGRTGGSSYNSPLH
TRBV28	TRBJ1-2	ASSPPWSGAPLNYGYT
TRBV5-6	TRBJ2-7	ASSLRGGGAGYEQY
TRBV7-8	TRBJ1-4	ASSLRDRVEKLF
TRBV7-2	TRBJ2-5	ASSLESAGGRETQY
TRBV11-2	TRBJ2-7	ASSLVVSPSSYEQY
TRBV2	TRBJ1-2	ASSEFGTGGLPNYGYT
TRBV28	.	ASSRQGVGDEQY
TRBV18	TRBJ1-2	ASSPIETGSYGYT
TRBV7-2	TRBJ1-2	ASSLARGTSYGYT
TRBV5-1	TRBJ1-1	ASSLGWEQVNTEAF
TRBV18	TRBJ2-3	ASSPRGLANTDTQY
TRBV28	TRBJ1-5	ASSLPRAGLGNQPQH